This T cell receptor beta chain was profiled in a study of T-cell reconstitution after alpha-beta-depleted transplantation in children. CDR1 SEHNR and CDR2 FQNEAQ come from the germline V gene (reference sequence). V was pared by 1 base and J by 4 bases, with 5 bases of the junction left unmatched. CDR3 length equals 16 residues. There are a few counts of this clonotype. As it was prepared, the TCRbeta library received unique molecular identifiers. MiXCR was run by TCRdb on the PCR reads, yielding one entry per CDR3 protein. The sample lists 600,000 to 700,000 distinct CDR3 sequences, roughly 17% occurring once.

The rearrangement links TRBV7-9 to TRBJ1-5, with 9 bases identical to TRBD1. Sequencing used PBMCs from the stem cell graft donor, obtained from the stem cell graft. This sequence was found in a human donor who donated a stem cell graft to a child with acute myeloid leukemia. CDR3: CASSLEGQGLNQPQHF. The CDR3 coding sequence is TGTGCCAGCAGCTTAGAAGGACAGGGGCTGAATCAGCCCCAGCATTTT.